One and the same sample provided the 32 T cell receptor beta chains below, sequenced in a study of monozygotic twins with inflammatory bowel disease. TCRdb reanalyzed the 5' RACE reads, giving one entry per CDR3 protein sequence and no DNA. The sample totals approximately 200,000 distinct CDR3 sequences; its top ten clones hold 1.5% to 2%. Sample: blood. Every receptor here comes from a human donor with ulcerative colitis or Crohn's disease, or a healthy co-twin of an affected twin (not recorded which).

This rearrangement joins TRBV5-1 to TRBJ1-1; without DNA, the TCRdb call of TRBD1 cannot be checked. This CDR3 spans 15 amino acids. Germline V gene data show CDR1 as SGHRS and CDR2 as YFSETQ. CDR3 protein: CASSSTGTGVTEAFF.

The chain recombines TRBV20-1 with TRBJ1-4. The CDR3 sequence is 12 residues long. In germline, CDR1 is DFQATT, CDR2 SNEGSKA (reference sequence). CDR3 region: CSGLGESEKLFF.

The chain carries TRBV5-1 and TRBJ2-3. Looked up from germline, CDR1 is SGHRS and CDR2 is YFSETQ. This CDR3 region has 12 residues. This CDR3 reads CASSFLLDTQYF.

The chain combines TRBV5-1 with TRBJ1-1; lacking DNA, the TRBD1 call made by TCRdb goes unchecked. CDR3 size: 13 residues. Germline V gene data show CDR1 as SGHRS and CDR2 as YFSETQ. The CDR3 region is CASSSGQHTEAFF.

This chain links TRBV5-4 with TRBJ2-5; TCRdb lists TRBD1, though no DNA is available to test this call. Germline-derived CDR1 and CDR2 are SGHNT and YYREEE (reference sequence). This CDR3 comprises 14 residues. The CDR3 protein is CASSSRDSKETQYF. The full variable domain, its missing parts supplied by reference TRBV5-4 and TRBJ2-5, is ETGVTQSPTHLIKTRGQQVTLRCSSQSGHNTVSWYQQALGQGPQFIFQYYREEENGRGNFPPRFSGLQFPNYSSELNVNALELDDSALYLCASSSRDSKETQYFGPGTRLLVL.

The V gene is TRBV20-1, the J gene TRBJ1-5. Germline-derived CDR1 and CDR2 are DFQATT and SNEGSKA (reference sequence). The CDR3 covers 13 residues. The CDR3 sequence: CSANYGERQPQHF.

The rearrangement uses TRBV27 and TRBJ1-6. The CDR3 has 13 residues. In germline, CDR1 is MNHEY, CDR2 SMNVEV (reference sequence). The CDR3 spells CASSSPIGSPLHF.

V is TRBV5-1 and J is TRBJ1-2. CDR1 SGHRS and CDR2 YFSETQ come from the germline V gene. The CDR3 length is 15 residues. The CDR3 loop is CASSPDGTQGRGYTF.

CDR3 amino acids: CSVHGGGYEQYF. The chain joins TRBV29-1 to TRBJ2-7; TCRdb lists TRBD1, though no DNA is available to test this call. The CDR3 is 12 residues long. Germline V gene data show CDR1 as SQVTM and CDR2 as ANQGSEA.

V usage is TRBV5-1 and J usage is TRBJ2-1; without DNA, the TCRdb call of TRBD2 cannot be checked. The V gene's germline CDR1 is SGHRS and CDR2 YFSETQ. The CDR3 runs 15 residues. The CDR3 here is CASSFDGTSGGEQFF. The whole variable domain, remainder taken from reference TRBV5-1 and TRBJ2-1, is KAGVTQTPRYLIKTRGQQVTLSCSPISGHRSVSWYQQTPGQGLQFLFEYFSETQRNKGNFPGRFSGRQFSNSRSEMNVSTLELGDSALYLCASSFDGTSGGEQFFGPGTRLTVL.

This chain's CDR3 is CASSLWDRAGGYTF. V usage is TRBV5-6 and J usage is TRBJ1-2; the D call of TRBD1 rests on TCRdb alone, since no DNA is present to check it. This CDR3 spans 14 amino acids. Germline loops: CDR1 SGHDT, CDR2 YYEEEE.

CDR3 loop: CSASTSGGSGEQFF. This sequence joins TRBV20-1 and TRBJ2-1; TCRdb returns TRBD2, unconfirmable since there is no DNA. The CDR3 runs to 14 residues. Germline-derived CDR1 and CDR2 are DFQATT and SNEGSKA (reference sequence).

The CDR3 loop reads CASSLVGPGANVLTF. The chain combines TRBV5-4 with TRBJ2-6; TCRdb gives TRBD2 as the D gene, but with no DNA this cannot be confirmed. The CDR3 runs to 15 residues. CDR1 is SGHNT, CDR2 YYREEE, per germline (reference sequence).

The rearrangement joins TRBV21-1 to TRBJ2-7. TRBV21-1 is marked as a pseudogene. This CDR3 is built from 15 residues. CDR3 loop: CASSKAFRFSYEQYF.

This chain links TRBV5-1 with TRBJ2-3; the D call of TRBD2 rests on TCRdb alone, since no DNA is present to check it. The CDR3 is 14 amino acids. Germline loops: CDR1 SGHRS, CDR2 YFSETQ. The CDR3 here is CASSPGLAGGPIYF.

The J gene is TRBJ2-3, the V gene TRBV9. In germline, CDR1 is SGDLS, CDR2 YYNGEE. This CDR3 has 15 residues. The CDR3 sequence: CASSMSSFLADTQYF.

The chain carries TRBV4-2 and TRBJ1-1; TCRdb lists TRBD1, though no DNA is available to test this call. CDR1 LGHNA and CDR2 YNFKEQ come from the germline V gene. The CDR3 spans 15 residues. The CDR3 loop reads CASSHLRGRDTEAFF.

The CDR3 reads CASSITGFRPLHF. The V call is TRBV19, the J call TRBJ1-6. From germline, CDR1 is LNHDA and CDR2 SQIVND (reference sequence). This CDR3 comprises 13 residues.

V is TRBV15 and J is TRBJ2-3. This CDR3 spans 13 amino acids. Germline loops: CDR1 LNHNV, CDR2 YYDKDF (reference sequence). The CDR3 protein is CATSKEFTDTQYF.

The J gene is TRBJ2-5, the V gene TRBV25-1; with no DNA, the TCRdb D assignment of TRBD1 cannot be verified. The CDR3 contains 14 residues. Germline V gives CDR1 MGHDK, CDR2 SYGVNS. CDR3: CASSEYGGEETQYF.

The CDR3 here is CASSSRGSGNTGELFF. This rearrangement joins TRBV11-2 to TRBJ2-2; with no DNA, the TCRdb D assignment of TRBD1 cannot be verified. Germline V gene lookup returns CDR1 SGHAT and CDR2 FQNNGV. There are 16 residues in the CDR3.

This chain joins TRBV12-3 or TRBV12-4 and TRBJ1-1; TCRdb returns TRBD1, unconfirmable since there is no DNA. The CDR3 is made up of 17 amino acids. CDR3 loop: CASSAHLPREQAARAFF.

The chain is built from TRBV7-9 and TRBJ2-7; TCRdb calls TRBD2, which cannot be checked without DNA. Germline V lookup: CDR1 SEHNR, CDR2 FQNEAQ (reference sequence). The CDR3 covers 15 residues. CDR3 sequence: CASSPLLAHSYEQYF.

The chain combines TRBV5-1 with TRBJ1-2; without DNA, the TCRdb call of TRBD1 cannot be checked. Germline V CDR1 and CDR2: SGHRS, YFSETQ. The CDR3 is 15 amino acids. The CDR3 protein is CASSSIYGTEHGYTF.

V usage is TRBV4-1 and J usage is TRBJ2-7; the TCRdb D gene call, TRBD1, has no DNA to confirm it. The CDR3 length is 16 residues. CDR1 MGHRA and CDR2 YSYEKL come from the germline V gene. The CDR3 sequence: CASSQSGQNPSYEQYF.

This rearrangement joins TRBV20-1 to TRBJ2-7; TCRdb picks TRBD1, but there is no DNA to check that call. The CDR3 consists of 14 residues. Germline assignment: CDR1 DFQATT and CDR2 SNEGSKA (reference sequence). CDR3 region: CSARDGTGTYEQYF.

The rearrangement uses TRBV19 and TRBJ2-7; as DNA is missing, the TRBD1 call by TCRdb cannot be tested. Germline lookup yields CDR1 LNHDA and CDR2 SQIVND (reference sequence). The CDR3 covers 13 residues. The CDR3 is CASSLTGKYEQYF.

This chain joins TRBV5-1 and TRBJ1-1; without DNA, the TCRdb call of TRBD1 cannot be checked. This CDR3 is built from 15 residues. The germline V gene has CDR1 SGHRS and CDR2 YFSETQ. Here the CDR3 reads CASSSGTGTLAEAFF.

This chain links TRBV2 with TRBJ2-3. The CDR3 is made up of 13 amino acids. The germline V gene encodes CDR1 SNHLY and CDR2 FYNNEI. CDR3: CASSEATTDTQYF. Based on the CDR3 plus reference TRBV2 and TRBJ2-3, the full variable domain is EPEVTQTPSHQVTQMGQEVILRCVPISNHLYFYWYRQILGQKVEFLVSFYNNEISEKSEIFDDQFSVERPDGSNFTLKIRSTKLEDSAMYFCASSEATTDTQYFGPGTRLTVL.

The rearrangement joins TRBV20-1 to TRBJ1-5. The CDR3 is 15 amino acids. In germline, CDR1 is DFQATT, CDR2 SNEGSKA (reference sequence). The CDR3 sequence is CSARDLRVNNQPQHF.

The V and J genes are TRBV2 and TRBJ2-5; TCRdb picks TRBD1, but there is no DNA to check that call. The CDR3 extends over 14 amino acids. Germline CDR1 reads SNHLY; CDR2 reads FYNNEI. CDR3 protein: CATTGGRHQETQYF. The variable domain in full, with the rest retrieved from reference TRBV2 and TRBJ2-5, is EPEVTQTPSHQVTQMGQEVILRCVPISNHLYFYWYRQILGQKVEFLVSFYNNEISEKSEIFDDQFSVERPDGSNFTLKIRSTKLEDSAMYFCATTGGRHQETQYFGPGTRLLVL.

The gene calls are TRBV27 and TRBJ2-7; TCRdb selects TRBD1, and the lack of DNA leaves this call unchecked. This CDR3 is 15 amino acids long. The germline gives CDR1 MNHEY, CDR2 SMNVEV (reference sequence). This CDR3 is CASSFRGTGTYEQYF.